This T cell receptor (beta chain) was recovered during a study of beta chain features in type 1 diabetes. This clone was seen a single time. Looked up from germline, CDR1 is SGHDN and CDR2 is FVKESK. After removal of 4 bases from V and 8 bases from J, the junction contained 10 bases not matched to a gene. CDR3 length: 16 residues. The study reverse transcribed the entire isolated RNA, so it sequenced expressed TCRB transcripts. Profiled with immunoSEQ multiplex PCR; TCRdb holds only in-frame clones, not every one. The sample includes a few hundred thousand clones, roughly 30% of them seen just once. The chain uses TRBV14 and TRBJ1-6; 8 bases agree with TRBD1. The source is a young man in good health. The specimen sequenced was central memory CD4+ T cells from blood. Here the CDR3 DNA reads TGTGCCAGCAGCCCCAGGGGGCTGCCAATGGATTCACCCCTCCACTTT. This codes for CASSPRGLPMDSPLHF.